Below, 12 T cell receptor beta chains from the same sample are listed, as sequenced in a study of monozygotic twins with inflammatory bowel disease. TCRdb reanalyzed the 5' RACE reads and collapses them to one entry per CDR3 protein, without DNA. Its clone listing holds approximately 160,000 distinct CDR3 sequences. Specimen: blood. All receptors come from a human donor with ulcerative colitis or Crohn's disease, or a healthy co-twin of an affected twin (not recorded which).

CDR3 loop: CASRSTSGENIQYF. This rearrangement joins TRBV5-1 to TRBJ2-4; the D gene TCRdb calls, TRBD2, cannot be checked with no DNA. The CDR3 loop spans 14 amino acids. CDR1 and CDR2 from the germline V gene are SGHRS and YFSETQ.

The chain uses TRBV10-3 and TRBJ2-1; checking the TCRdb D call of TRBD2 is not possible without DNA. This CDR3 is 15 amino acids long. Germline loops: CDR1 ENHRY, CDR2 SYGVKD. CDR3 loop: CAISGGSDRYNEQFF.

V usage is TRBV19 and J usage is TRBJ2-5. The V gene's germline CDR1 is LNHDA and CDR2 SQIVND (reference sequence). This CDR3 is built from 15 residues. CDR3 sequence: CASSSRTDPQETQYF. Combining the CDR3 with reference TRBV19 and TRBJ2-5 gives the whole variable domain DGGITQSPKYLFRKEGQNVTLSCEQNLNHDAMYWYRQDPGQGLRLIYYSQIVNDFQKGDIAEGYSVSREKKESFPLTVTSAQKNPTAFYLCASSSRTDPQETQYFGPGTRLLVL.

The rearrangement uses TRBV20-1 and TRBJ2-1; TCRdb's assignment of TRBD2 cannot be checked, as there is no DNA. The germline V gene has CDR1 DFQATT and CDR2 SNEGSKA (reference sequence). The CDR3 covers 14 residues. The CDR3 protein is CSAPKLAGANEQFF.

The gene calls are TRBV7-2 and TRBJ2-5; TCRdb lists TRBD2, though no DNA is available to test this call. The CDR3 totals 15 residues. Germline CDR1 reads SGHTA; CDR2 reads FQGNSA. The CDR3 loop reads CASSLVSGREKTQYF.

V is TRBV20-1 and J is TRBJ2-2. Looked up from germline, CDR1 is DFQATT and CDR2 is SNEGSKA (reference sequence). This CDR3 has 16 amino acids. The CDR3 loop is CSARPAFEYKAGELFF.

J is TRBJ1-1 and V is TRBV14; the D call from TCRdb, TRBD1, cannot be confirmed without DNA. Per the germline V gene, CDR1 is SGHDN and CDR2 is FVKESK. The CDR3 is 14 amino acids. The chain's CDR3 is CASSQDGVPPEAFF.

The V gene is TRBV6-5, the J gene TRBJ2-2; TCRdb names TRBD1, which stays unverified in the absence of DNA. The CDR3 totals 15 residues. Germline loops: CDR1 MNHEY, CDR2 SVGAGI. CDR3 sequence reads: CASSSRDGNTGELFF.

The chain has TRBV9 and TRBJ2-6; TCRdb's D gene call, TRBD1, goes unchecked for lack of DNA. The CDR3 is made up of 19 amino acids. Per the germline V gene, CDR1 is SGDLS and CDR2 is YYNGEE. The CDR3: CASSVEPTGKYSGANVLTF.

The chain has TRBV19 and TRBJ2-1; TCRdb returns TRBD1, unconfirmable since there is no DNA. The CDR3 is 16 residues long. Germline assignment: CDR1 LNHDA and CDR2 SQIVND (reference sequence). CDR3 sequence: CASRPGTGSSYNEQFF. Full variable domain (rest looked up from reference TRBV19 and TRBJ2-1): DGGITQSPKYLFRKEGQNVTLSCEQNLNHDAMYWYRQDPGQGLRLIYYSQIVNDFQKGDIAEGYSVSREKKESFPLTVTSAQKNPTAFYLCASRPGTGSSYNEQFFGPGTRLTVL.

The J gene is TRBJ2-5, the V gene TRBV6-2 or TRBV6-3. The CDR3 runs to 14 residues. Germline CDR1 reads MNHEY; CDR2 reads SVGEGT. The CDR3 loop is CASSYPHSRETQYF.

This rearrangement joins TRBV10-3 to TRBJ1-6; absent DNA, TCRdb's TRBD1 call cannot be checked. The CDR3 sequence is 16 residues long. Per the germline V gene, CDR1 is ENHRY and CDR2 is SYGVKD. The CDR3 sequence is CAISEASGQYNSPLHF.